The 19 T cell receptor beta chains given below trace back to one sample, sequenced in a study of T cell changes during pregnancy in multiple sclerosis. Libraries were prepared by immunoSEQ multiplex PCR; TCRdb keeps only in-frame clonotypes and omits some of them. This sample has about 56,000 clones, with 89% found just once. Sequences were derived from peripheral blood, sampled after pregnancy. These receptors all stem from a female donor with multiple sclerosis, enrolled in a pregnancy study.

A remark on this clone: Other DNA sequences in this sample translate to the same CDR3. V gene TRBV30 combines with J gene TRBJ2-3, with a possible D match to TRBD2 (6 bases). Germline V gene sequence: CDR1 GTSNPN, CDR2 SVGIG (reference sequence). V lost 0 bases and J 7 bases, leaving 11 bases between the germline ends. This CDR3 spans 13 amino acids. Here the CDR3 DNA reads TGTGCCTGGAGTGTAAATGGGAGGAATACGCAGTATTTT. Its translation is CAWSVNGRNTQYF.

The chain combines TRBV2 with TRBJ1-6; D may be TRBD1 (5 bases). V lost 7 bases, J lost 8 bases, and 12 bases lay in between. The germline V gene has CDR1 SNHLY and CDR2 FYNNEI. This CDR3 has 13 residues. The CDR3 region is CASTSRVDSPLHF. CDR3 nucleotide sequence: TGTGCCAGCACCAGCAGGGTGGATTCACCCCTCCACTTT.

A word on this clone: One junction end disagrees with the germline gene, perhaps due to a read error. The chain employs TRBV5-1 and TRBJ2-7; possible D gene TRBD1, 6 bases. Germline V lookup: CDR1 SGHRS, CDR2 YFSETQ. This CDR3 comprises 14 residues. The CDR3 region is CAGSPSKGAYEQYF. Written as DNA, the CDR3 is TGCGCCGGCAGCCCCTCTAAGGGGGCCTACGAGCAGTACTTC.

This clone was counted a few times. The V and J genes are TRBV4-3 and TRBJ2-1; 8 nucleotides line up with TRBD1. Germline trimming cut 4 bases from V and 9 bases from J; bases unmatched to any gene: 5. This CDR3 has 13 amino acids. From germline, CDR1 is LGHNA and CDR2 YSLEER. CDR3 coding DNA: TGCGCCAGCAGCCGAAAAACAGGGGGTGAGCAGTTCTTC. As protein: CASSRKTGGEQFF.

This chain joins TRBV4-3 and TRBJ1-2; TRBD1 is a possible D gene (5 bases). Trimming left V 1 base short and J 7 bases short, with 19 bases between. The length of the CDR3 is 16 residues. CDR1 is LGHNA and CDR2 is YSLEER in the germline V gene. CDR3 protein: CASSQGGAGILGGYTF. In DNA, the CDR3 is TGCGCCAGCAGCCAAGGCGGGGCGGGGATCTTGGGTGGCTACACCTTC.

This chain uses TRBV5-1 with TRBJ2-5; 7 nucleotides agree with TRBD2. The length of the CDR3 is 15 residues. The germline gives CDR1 SGHRS, CDR2 YFSETQ. V lost 4 bases to trimming and J lost 2 bases; unmatched junction nucleotides: 8. The chain's CDR3 is CASSGSGTTQETQYF. The CDR3 DNA reads TGCGCCAGCAGCGGGTCCGGGACTACTCAAGAGACCCAGTACTTC.

This clone was counted a single time. V gene TRBV7-2 combines with J gene TRBJ1-4; tentatively, D is TRBD1 (6 bases). The CDR3 sequence is 15 residues long. With 5 bases removed from V and 8 bases from J, the gap between germline ends came to 18 bases. CDR1 and CDR2 (germline): SGHTA, FQGNSA. CDR3 in DNA: TGTGCCAGCAGCGCACAGGGCTCCCTGGGGGAAAAACTGTTTTTT. Translation: CASSAQGSLGEKLFF.

The chain is built from TRBV6-1 and TRBJ2-7; 8 bases are a match to TRBD2. V was clipped by 6 bases and J by 4 bases; unmatched bases: 11. Germline assignment: CDR1 MNHNS and CDR2 SASEGT. The length of the CDR3 is 15 residues. The CDR3 protein is CASRRARGGQYEQYF. CDR3 coding DNA: TGTGCCAGCAGGAGGGCTCGGGGGGGCCAGTACGAGCAGTACTTC.

The chain has TRBV7-2 and TRBJ1-4; 7 nucleotides match TRBD1. The CDR3 loop spans 17 amino acids. Unmatched junction bases numbered 17, after V lost 5 bases and J lost 8 bases. The V gene's germline CDR1 is SGHTA and CDR2 FQGNSA. The CDR3 region has the DNA TGTGCCAGCAGCCCGCAGCTAGGGGGCAGTACTTACGAAAAACTGTTTTTT. This sequence encodes CASSPQLGGSTYEKLFF.

The chain uses TRBV9 and TRBJ2-1; maybe TRBD2 (6 bases). Trimming removed 3 bases at V and 1 base at J, with 17 bases between. CDR3 size: 17 residues. Germline V gives CDR1 SGDLS, CDR2 YYNGEE. The CDR3 is CASSAGRAGGSYNEQFF. CDR3 bases: TGTGCCAGCAGCGCAGGGCGAGCGGGTGGGTCCTACAATGAGCAGTTCTTC.

The V and J genes are TRBV10-3 and TRBJ2-1; TRBD2 aligns across 8 bases. Germline values: CDR1 ENHRY, CDR2 SYGVKD. The CDR3 totals 19 residues. Germline trimming cut 2 bases from V and 1 base from J; bases unmatched to any gene: 13. The CDR3 loop reads CAISEGTGGGERSYNEQFF. The DNA for the CDR3 is TGTGCCATCAGTGAGGGCACCGGGGGGGGAGAACGGTCCTACAATGAGCAGTTCTTC.

J is TRBJ1-2 and V is TRBV5-4, with TRBD1 as a possible D gene (6 bases). CDR1 is SGHNT, CDR2 YYREEE, per germline (reference sequence). Between the trimmed V and J ends, which lost 5 bases and 4 bases, there was a span of 12 bases. CDR3 length: 13 amino acids. The CDR3 protein is CASRGGQSYGYTF. The DNA of the CDR3 is TGTGCCAGCAGAGGAGGACAGAGCTATGGCTACACCTTC.

This chain links TRBV5-1 with TRBJ2-5; 8 positions agree with TRBD2. With V trimmed by 4 bases and J by 4 bases, 9 bases remained unmatched. In germline, CDR1 is SGHRS, CDR2 YFSETQ. The CDR3 runs to 15 residues. The CDR3 region is CASSGTGTSLETQYF. CDR3 DNA sequence: TGCGCCAGCAGCGGGACCGGGACTAGTCTAGAGACCCAGTACTTC. Variable domain in full (rest from reference TRBV5-1 and TRBJ2-5): KAGVTQTPRYLIKTRGQQVTLSCSPISGHRSVSWYQQTPGQGLQFLFEYFSETQRNKGNFPGRFSGRQFSNSRSEMNVSTLELGDSALYLCASSGTGTSLETQYFGPGTRLLVL.

This clone was detected only a few times. This chain connects TRBV2 to TRBJ2-1; 7 nucleotides match TRBD1. Germline lookup yields CDR1 SNHLY and CDR2 FYNNEI. The CDR3 length is 15 residues. Losses at the gene ends were 6 bases for V and 6 bases for J; bases not matched to a gene: 11. CDR3 amino acids: CASRRPGQRGNEQFF. The CDR3 DNA reads TGTGCCAGCAGACGCCCGGGACAGAGGGGCAATGAGCAGTTCTTC. The full variable domain, rest sourced from reference TRBV2 and TRBJ2-1, is EPEVTQTPSHQVTQMGQEVILRCVPISNHLYFYWYRQILGQKVEFLVSFYNNEISEKSEIFDDQFSVERPDGSNFTLKIRSTKLEDSAMYFCASRRPGQRGNEQFFGPGTRLTVL.

The chain couples TRBV6-1 to TRBJ1-1; 10 bases map to TRBD1. The germline V gene encodes CDR1 MNHNS and CDR2 SASEGT. The CDR3 spans 13 residues. V dropped 6 bases and J dropped 7; count of bases not matched to a gene: 5. CDR3 residues: CASRTGGLFEAFF. The CDR3 DNA is TGTGCCAGCAGGACAGGGGGCCTGTTTGAAGCTTTCTTT.

The V gene is TRBV29-1, the J gene TRBJ1-1; 8 bases are a match to TRBD1. Looked up from germline, CDR1 is SQVTM and CDR2 is ANQGSEA. V shed 5 bases and J 6 bases; nucleotides not matched to a gene: 5. The length of the CDR3 is 12 residues. The DNA of the CDR3 is TGCAGCGTTACGCACAGGGGGTCTGAAGCTTTCTTT. Amino acid sequence: CSVTHRGSEAFF.

This clone showed up just once. The chain uses TRBV5-8 and TRBJ1-2; D gene unclear. The CDR3 totals 15 residues. V shed 0 bases and J shed 7 bases, with 16 bases lying between them. Per the germline V gene, CDR1 is SGHTS and CDR2 is YDEGEE. CDR3 sequence (DNA): TGTGCCAGCAGCTTGGATTGGACGAGGGCTGCTGGCTACACCTTC. It yields the protein CASSLDWTRAAGYTF.

V is TRBV18 and J is TRBJ1-2; 9 positions agree with TRBD1. The CDR3 has 17 amino acids. The germline V gene has CDR1 KGHSH and CDR2 LQKENI. The V segment lost 1 base and the J segment 0 bases; nucleotides outside the gene matches: 6. CDR3: CASSPRTGATANYGYTF. Here the CDR3 DNA reads TGTGCCAGCTCACCACGGACAGGGGCCACAGCTAACTATGGCTACACCTTC.

The V call is TRBV11-2, the J call TRBJ2-7; perhaps TRBD2 as D (6 bases). CDR3 length equals 13 residues. Germline CDR1 reads SGHAT; CDR2 reads FQNNGV. V was clipped by 7 bases and J by 2 bases, with 12 bases between them. CDR3: CASKASATYEQYF. The CDR3 nucleotides are TGTGCCAGCAAGGCTAGCGCAACCTACGAGCAGTACTTC.